Presented here are 7 T cell receptor beta chains from one specimen sequenced in a study of patients and donors after allogeneic stem cell transplantation. TCRdb reprocessed the RT-PCR reads with MiXCR, giving one entry per CDR3 protein. The sample shows about a million distinct CDR3 sequences, under 20% of them seen only once. The material sequenced was blood, either unsorted or a sorted T cell fraction (not recorded which). The receptors come from a human donor who was either an allogeneic HSCT recipient or a stem cell or donor lymphocyte infusion donor (not recorded which). It is not recorded whose cells these are; they may come from a transplant donor.

This clonotype turned up a few times. The chain couples TRBV3-1 to TRBJ1-4; D unresolved. Trimming stripped 1 base from V and 8 bases from J, with 8 bases between. The germline V gene has CDR1 LGHDT and CDR2 YNNKEL (reference sequence). The CDR3 sequence is 13 residues long. CDR3 amino acids: CASSQVSSEKLFF. In DNA form, the CDR3 reads TGTGCCAGCAGCCAAGTGTCCTCCGAAAAACTGTTTTTT.

V is TRBV11-1 and J is TRBJ2-7; D assignment may be TRBD1 or TRBD2 (6 bases each). Germline values: CDR1 SGHAT, CDR2 FQDESV (reference sequence). Trimming took off 1 base at V and 3 bases at J, with 13 bases between the two ends. The CDR3 has 15 residues. The CDR3 DNA reads TGTGCCAGCAGCTTAGAATCAGGGGAGGACTACGAGCAGTACTTC. This sequence encodes CASSLESGEDYEQYF.

The sample holds a few counts of this clonotype. In nucleotides, the CDR3 is TGCAGTGCTAGATCACCAGACAGGGACGGGTATGGCTACACCTTC. This gives the protein CSARSPDRDGYGYTF. The chain uses TRBV20-1 and TRBJ1-2; 7 nucleotides match TRBD1. The trim removed 2 bases at V and 5 bases at J, leaving 11 bases unmatched. The CDR3 sequence is 15 residues long. Looked up from germline, CDR1 is DFQATT and CDR2 is SNEGSKA (reference sequence).

This clonotype was detected ten times or more. The chain combines TRBV5-1 with TRBJ2-1; 7 bases match TRBD1. The trim removed 0 bases at V and 2 bases at J, leaving 2 bases unmatched. The germline CDR1 and CDR2 sequences are SGHRS and YFSETQ. CDR3 length equals 15 residues. The CDR3 protein is CASSLEGTAYNEQFF. CDR3 sequence (DNA): TGCGCCAGCAGCTTGGAAGGGACAGCCTACAATGAGCAGTTCTTC.

V usage is TRBV12-3 or TRBV12-4 and J usage is TRBJ1-1, with D uncertain. V was clipped by 8 bases and J by 2 bases, with 18 bases between them. The CDR3 runs to 15 residues. CDR3 loop: CASGADLGRNTEAFF. The CDR3 coding sequence is TGTGCCAGCGGAGCTGACTTGGGGAGAAACACTGAAGCTTTCTTT.

This clonotype has more than one count but fewer than ten. This rearrangement joins TRBV24-1 to TRBJ2-5; 10 bases agree with TRBD1. The CDR3 has 14 residues. V trimming: 9 bases; J trimming: 4 bases; junction bases outside the gene matches: 7. Per the germline V gene, CDR1 is KGHDR and CDR2 is SFDVKD. The CDR3 reads CATRDRDRGETQYF. The CDR3 region has the DNA TGTGCCACCCGGGACCGGGACAGGGGAGAGACCCAGTACTTC.

This sequence joins TRBV10-3 and TRBJ2-6; no definite D call. V lost 2 bases to trimming and J lost 0 bases, with 14 bases between them. CDR3 length equals 18 residues. Germline V gives CDR1 ENHRY, CDR2 SYGVKD. The CDR3 here is CAISEHGRAPSGANVLTF. DNA of the CDR3: TGTGCCATCAGTGAGCATGGAAGAGCCCCCTCTGGGGCCAACGTCCTGACTTTC.